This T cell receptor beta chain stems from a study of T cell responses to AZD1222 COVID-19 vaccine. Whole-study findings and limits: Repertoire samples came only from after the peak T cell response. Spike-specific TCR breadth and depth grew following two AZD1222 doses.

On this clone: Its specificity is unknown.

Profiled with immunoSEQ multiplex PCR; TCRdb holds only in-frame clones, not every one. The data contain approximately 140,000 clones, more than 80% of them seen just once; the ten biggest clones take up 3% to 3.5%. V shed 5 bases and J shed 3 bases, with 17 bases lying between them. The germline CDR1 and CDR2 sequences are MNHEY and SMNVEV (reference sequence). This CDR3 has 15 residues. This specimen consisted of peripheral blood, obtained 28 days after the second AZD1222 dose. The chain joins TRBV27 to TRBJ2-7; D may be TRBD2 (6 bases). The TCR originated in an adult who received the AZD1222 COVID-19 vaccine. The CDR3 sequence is CASSHPGGPLYEQYF. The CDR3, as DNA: TGTGCCAGCAGTCATCCCGGAGGGCCTCTCTACGAGCAGTACTTC.